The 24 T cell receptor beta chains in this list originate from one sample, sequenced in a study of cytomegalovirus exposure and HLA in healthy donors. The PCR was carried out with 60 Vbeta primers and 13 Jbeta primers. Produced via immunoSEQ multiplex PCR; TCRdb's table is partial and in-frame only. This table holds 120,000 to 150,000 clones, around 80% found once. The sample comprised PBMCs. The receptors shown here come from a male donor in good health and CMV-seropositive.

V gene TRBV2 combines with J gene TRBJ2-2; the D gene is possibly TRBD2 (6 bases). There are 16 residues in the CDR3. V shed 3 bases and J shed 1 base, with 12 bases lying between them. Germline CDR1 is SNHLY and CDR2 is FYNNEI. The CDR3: CASSDLGGENTGELFF. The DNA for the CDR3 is TGTGCCAGCAGTGATTTAGGCGGGGAGAACACCGGGGAGCTGTTTTTT. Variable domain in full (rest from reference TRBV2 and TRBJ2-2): EPEVTQTPSHQVTQMGQEVILRCVPISNHLYFYWYRQILGQKVEFLVSFYNNEISEKSEIFDDQFSVERPDGSNFTLKIRSTKLEDSAMYFCASSDLGGENTGELFFGEGSRLTVL.

The CDR3 bases are TGTGCCAGCAGCTTCTACAGGGAGTACGAGCAGTACTTC. As protein: CASSFYREYEQYF. The chain is built from TRBV5-5 and TRBJ2-7, with D possibly TRBD1 on 6 matching bases. The CDR3 totals 13 residues. With 2 bases removed from V and 4 bases from J, the gap between germline ends came to 10 bases. Germline values: CDR1 SGHKS, CDR2 YYEKEE (reference sequence).

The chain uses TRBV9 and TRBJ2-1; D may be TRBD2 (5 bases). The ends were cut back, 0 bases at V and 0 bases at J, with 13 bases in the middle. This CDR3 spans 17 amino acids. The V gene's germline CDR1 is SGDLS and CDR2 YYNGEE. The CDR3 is CASSVAGGYSSYNEQFF. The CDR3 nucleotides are TGTGCCAGCAGCGTAGCAGGAGGCTACAGCTCCTACAATGAGCAGTTCTTC.

The CDR3 DNA reads as TGTGCCAGCAGCGTAGCTGGGTGGACAGGTGCTAACTATGGCTACACCTTC. This sequence encodes CASSVAGWTGANYGYTF. The chain uses TRBV9 and TRBJ1-2; 7 bases match TRBD1. This CDR3 contains 17 residues. Losses at the gene ends were 0 bases for V and 0 bases for J; bases not matched to a gene: 8. The germline CDR1 and CDR2 sequences are SGDLS and YYNGEE.

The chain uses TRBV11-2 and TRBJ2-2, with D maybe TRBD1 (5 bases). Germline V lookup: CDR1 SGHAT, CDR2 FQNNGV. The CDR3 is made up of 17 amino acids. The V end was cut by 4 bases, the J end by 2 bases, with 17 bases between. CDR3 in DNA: TGTGCCAGCAGCTACCCAATACAGGCCCTTAACACCGGGGAGCTGTTTTTT. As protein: CASSYPIQALNTGELFF.

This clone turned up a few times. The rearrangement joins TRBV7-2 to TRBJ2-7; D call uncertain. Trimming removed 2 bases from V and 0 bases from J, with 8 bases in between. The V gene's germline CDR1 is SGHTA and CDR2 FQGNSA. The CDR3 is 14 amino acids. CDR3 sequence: CASSLLRSSYEQYF. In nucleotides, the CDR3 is TGTGCCAGCAGCTTACTTAGAAGCTCCTACGAGCAGTACTTC.

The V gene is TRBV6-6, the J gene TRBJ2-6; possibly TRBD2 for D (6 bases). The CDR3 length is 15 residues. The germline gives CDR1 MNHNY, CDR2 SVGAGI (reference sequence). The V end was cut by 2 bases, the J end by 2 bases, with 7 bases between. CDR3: CASSYGGTGANVLTF. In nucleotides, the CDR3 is TGTGCCAGCAGTTACGGAGGGACTGGGGCCAACGTCCTGACTTTC.

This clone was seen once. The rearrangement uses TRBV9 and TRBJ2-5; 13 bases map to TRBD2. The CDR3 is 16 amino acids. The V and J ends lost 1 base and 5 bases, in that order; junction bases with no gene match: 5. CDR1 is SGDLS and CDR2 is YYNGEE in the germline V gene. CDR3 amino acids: CASSVRLAGGDETQYF. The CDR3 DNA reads TGTGCCAGCAGCGTAAGACTAGCGGGGGGCGACGAGACCCAGTACTTC.

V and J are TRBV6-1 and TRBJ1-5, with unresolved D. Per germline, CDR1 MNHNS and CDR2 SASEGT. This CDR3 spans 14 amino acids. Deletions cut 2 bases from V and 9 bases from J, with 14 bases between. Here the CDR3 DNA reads TGTGCCAGCAGTGAAAATTCCCTAACGGGGCCCCAGCATTTT. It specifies CASSENSLTGPQHF.

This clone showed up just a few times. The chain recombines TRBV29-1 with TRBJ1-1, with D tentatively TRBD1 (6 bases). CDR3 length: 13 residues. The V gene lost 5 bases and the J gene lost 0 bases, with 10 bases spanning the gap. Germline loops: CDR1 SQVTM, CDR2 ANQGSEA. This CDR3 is CSVTGRLNTEAFF. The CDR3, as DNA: TGCAGCGTTACAGGGCGGCTGAACACTGAAGCTTTCTTT.

The DNA of the CDR3 is TGTGCCAGCACCCCCGGGCCGCGGGGGCGAGGTTCACCCCTCCACTTT. Translated, it gives CASTPGPRGRGSPLHF. V and J are TRBV6-6 and TRBJ1-6, with a weak D call TRBD1 (6 bases). The CDR3 runs 16 residues. Trimming took 7 bases from V and 9 from J, leaving 22 bases between them. From germline, CDR1 is MNHNY and CDR2 SVGAGI (reference sequence).

The CDR3 protein is CASSRGGRNTGELFF. Here the CDR3 DNA reads TGTGCCAGCAGCCGCGGGGGCCGGAACACCGGGGAGCTGTTTTTT. The V gene is TRBV5-4, the J gene TRBJ2-2; possible D gene TRBD2, 7 bases. The CDR3 consists of 15 residues. V lost 4 bases, J lost 1 base, and 11 bases lay in between. Germline lookup yields CDR1 SGHNT and CDR2 YYREEE (reference sequence).

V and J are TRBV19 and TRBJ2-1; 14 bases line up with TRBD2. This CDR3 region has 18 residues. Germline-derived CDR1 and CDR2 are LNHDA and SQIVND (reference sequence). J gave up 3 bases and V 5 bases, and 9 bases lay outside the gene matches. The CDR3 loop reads CASSPTGTSGSGYNEQFF. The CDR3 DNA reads TGTGCCAGTAGTCCAACCGGGACTAGCGGGAGCGGCTACAATGAGCAGTTCTTC.

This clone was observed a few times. CDR3: CASRKDWGGREQAGELFF. CDR3 sequence (DNA): TGTGCCAGCAGAAAGGACTGGGGGGGGCGGGAGCAGGCCGGGGAGCTGTTTTTT. The V call is TRBV21-1, the J call TRBJ2-2; no DNA check was done on the table's D call, TRBD2. TRBV21-1 is an annotated pseudogene. The CDR3 runs 18 residues.

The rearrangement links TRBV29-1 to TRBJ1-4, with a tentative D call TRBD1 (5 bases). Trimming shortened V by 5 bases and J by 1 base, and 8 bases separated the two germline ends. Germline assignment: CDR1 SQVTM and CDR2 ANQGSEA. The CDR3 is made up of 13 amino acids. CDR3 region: CSVRQGTNEKLFF. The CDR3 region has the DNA TGCAGCGTTCGGCAGGGAACTAATGAAAAACTGTTTTTT.

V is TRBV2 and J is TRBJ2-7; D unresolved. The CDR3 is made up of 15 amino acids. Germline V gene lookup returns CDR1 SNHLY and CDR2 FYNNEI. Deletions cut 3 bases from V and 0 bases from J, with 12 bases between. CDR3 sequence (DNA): TGTGCCAGCAGTGACGGTCCTGGGCTCTCCTACGAGCAGTACTTC. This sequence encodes CASSDGPGLSYEQYF. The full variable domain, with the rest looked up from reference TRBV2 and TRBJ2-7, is EPEVTQTPSHQVTQMGQEVILRCVPISNHLYFYWYRQILGQKVEFLVSFYNNEISEKSEIFDDQFSVERPDGSNFTLKIRSTKLEDSAMYFCASSDGPGLSYEQYFGPGTRLTVT.

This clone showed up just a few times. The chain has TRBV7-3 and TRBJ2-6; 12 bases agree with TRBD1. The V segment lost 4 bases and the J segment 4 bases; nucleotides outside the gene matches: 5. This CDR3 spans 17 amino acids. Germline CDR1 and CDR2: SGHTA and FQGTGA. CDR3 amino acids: CASSYRDRGLGANVLTF. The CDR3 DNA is TGTGCCAGCAGCTACCGGGACAGGGGGCTAGGGGCCAACGTCCTGACTTTC.

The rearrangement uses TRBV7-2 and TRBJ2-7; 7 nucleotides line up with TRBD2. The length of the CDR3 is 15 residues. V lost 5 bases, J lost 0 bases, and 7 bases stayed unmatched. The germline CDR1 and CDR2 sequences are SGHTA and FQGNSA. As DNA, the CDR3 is TGTGCCAGCAGCAAACTTCGGGACTACTCCTACGAGCAGTACTTC. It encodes CASSKLRDYSYEQYF.

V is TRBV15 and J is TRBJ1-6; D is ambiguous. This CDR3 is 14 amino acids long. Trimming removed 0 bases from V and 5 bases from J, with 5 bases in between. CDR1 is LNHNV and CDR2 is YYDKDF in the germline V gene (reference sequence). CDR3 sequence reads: CATSRDQNNSPLHF. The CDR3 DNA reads TGTGCCACCAGCAGAGATCAAAATAATTCACCCCTCCACTTT.

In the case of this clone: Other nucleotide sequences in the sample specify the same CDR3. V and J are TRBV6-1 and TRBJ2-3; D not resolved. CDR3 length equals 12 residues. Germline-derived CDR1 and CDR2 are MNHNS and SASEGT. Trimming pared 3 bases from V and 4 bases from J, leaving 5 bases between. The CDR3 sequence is CASSDPSDTQYF. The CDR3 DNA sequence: TGTGCCAGCAGTGACCCATCAGATACGCAGTATTTT.

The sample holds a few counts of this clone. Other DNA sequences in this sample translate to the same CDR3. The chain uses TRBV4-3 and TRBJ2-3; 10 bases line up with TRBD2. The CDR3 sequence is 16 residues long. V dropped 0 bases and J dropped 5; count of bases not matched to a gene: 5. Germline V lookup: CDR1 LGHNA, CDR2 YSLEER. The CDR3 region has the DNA TGCGCCAGCAGCCAAGATCTAGCGGGAGTGGGAGATACGCAGTATTTT. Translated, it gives CASSQDLAGVGDTQYF.

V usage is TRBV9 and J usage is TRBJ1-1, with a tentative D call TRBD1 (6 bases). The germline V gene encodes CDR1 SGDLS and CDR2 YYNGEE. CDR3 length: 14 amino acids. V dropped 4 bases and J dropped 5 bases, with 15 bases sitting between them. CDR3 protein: CASSMGHPGTEAFF. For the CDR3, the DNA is TGTGCCAGCAGCATGGGACATCCAGGGACTGAAGCTTTCTTT.

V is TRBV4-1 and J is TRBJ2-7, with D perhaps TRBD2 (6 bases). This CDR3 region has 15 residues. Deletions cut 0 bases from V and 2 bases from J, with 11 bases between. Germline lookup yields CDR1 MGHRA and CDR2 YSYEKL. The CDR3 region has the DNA TGCGCCAGCAGCCAAGACGGTCGGACTACCTACGAGCAGTACTTC. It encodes CASSQDGRTTYEQYF.

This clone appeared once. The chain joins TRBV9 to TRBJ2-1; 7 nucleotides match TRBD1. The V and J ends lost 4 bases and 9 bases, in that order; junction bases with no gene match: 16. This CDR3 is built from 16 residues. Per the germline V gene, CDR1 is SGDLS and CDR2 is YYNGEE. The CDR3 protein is CASSPQPGDSYSEQFF. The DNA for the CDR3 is TGTGCCAGCAGCCCACAACCCGGGGACAGCTATAGTGAGCAGTTCTTC.